Listed below are T cell receptor beta chains from one sample, sequenced in a study of cytomegalovirus exposure and HLA in healthy donors. Repertoires were generated with immunoSEQ multiplex PCR, while TCRdb's copy carries only in-frame clones and drops some. The table records around 110,000 clones, roughly 68% of them present only once. Sequencing input: PBMCs. Every receptor here comes from a woman aged 25-40 years in good health and CMV-seronegative. CDR3s include the opening cysteine and the closing phenylalanine or tryptophan. The D gene is left open where the match is weak. The listing skips clone size in some rows; elsewhere it reads once, few, many or a size class.

clone_size d_call j_call cdr3_length v_call cdr3_nt cdr3_aa
- - TRBJ1-1 12 TRBV2 TGTGCCAGCAGGGGGGGGCTCACTGAAGCTTTCTTT CASRGGLTEAFF
- TRBD2 TRBJ2-5 16 TRBV27 TGTGCCAGCAGTTTAATAGCGGGGGCGCCCCAGGAGACCCAGTACTTC CASSLIAGAPQETQYF
- TRBD2 TRBJ2-1 17 TRBV4-1 TGCGCCAGCAGCCAAGATCGAACTAGCGGGGGCCGCAATGAGCAGTTCTTC CASSQDRTSGGRNEQFF
few TRBD1 TRBJ1-1 14 TRBV5-6 TGTGCCAGCAGCTGGGGACAGGGATGGACTGAAGCTTTCTTT CASSWGQGWTEAFF
few TRBD1 TRBJ1-4 17 TRBV7-9 TGTGCCAGCAGCCCTTCTCAGGGGGCCCGAACTAATGAAAAACTGTTTTTT CASSPSQGARTNEKLFF
- - TRBJ1-4 14 TRBV6-5 TGTGCCAGCAGTTACTATACAGGGAATGAAAAACTGTTTTTT CASSYYTGNEKLFF
- - TRBJ1-1 13 TRBV4-3 TGCGCCAGCAGCCTGACGAGGGCCACTGAAGCTTTCTTT CASSLTRATEAFF
- TRBD2 TRBJ2-1 15 TRBV19 TGTGCCAGTAGTGTTACTAGCGGGGCGTACAATGAGCAGTTCTTC CASSVTSGAYNEQFF
- TRBD1 TRBJ1-2 14 TRBV5-8 TGTGCCAGCAGTCGGACAGGGAGACTATATGGCTACACCTTC CASSRTGRLYGYTF
- - TRBJ1-3 16 TRBV30 TGTGCCTGGACCCTACAGGGAATAGCTTCTGGAAACACCATATATTTT CAWTLQGIASGNTIYF
- TRBD1 TRBJ1-1 12 TRBV5-1 TGCGCCAGCAGCTTGACAGGGGCCGAAGCTTTCTTT CASSLTGAEAFF
- - TRBJ1-1 14 TRBV6-1 TGTGCCAGCAGCGCCGGGACACAGAGCTCTGAAGCTTTCTTT CASSAGTQSSEAFF
- - TRBJ2-5 15 TRBV5-6 TGTGCCAGCAGCGATCAGATCGGGATATTAGAGACCCAGTACTTC CASSDQIGILETQYF
- - TRBJ2-5 13 TRBV13 TGTGCCAGCGGGGGCGGGAGTTCGGAAACCCAGTACTTC CASGGGSSETQYF
- - TRBJ2-7 14 TRBV7-6 TGTGCCAGCAGCTTAGCAGGGGCGTTCTACGAGCAGTACTTC CASSLAGAFYEQYF
few - TRBJ2-6 16 TRBV23-1 TGCGCCAGCAGTCGGCCGTGCAACTCTGGGGCCAACGTCCTGACTTTC CASSRPCNSGANVLTF
once TRBD1 TRBJ2-2 17 TRBV27 TGTGCCAGCAGCAGAAGACGTGGACAGGGGTACACCGGGGAGCTGTTTTTT CASSRRRGQGYTGELFF
few - TRBJ2-7 13 TRBV5-8 TGTGCCAGCAGCTTGACGGGAAGCCCCGAGCAGTACTTC CASSLTGSPEQYF
- TRBD1 TRBJ2-7 15 TRBV6-1 TGTGCCAGCAGTGAACCCGGGACAGGGAACTACGAGCAGTACTTC CASSEPGTGNYEQYF
- - TRBJ1-1 16 TRBV2 TGTGCCAGCAGTGAAGCTCCGATTTGGCAGGGCACTGAAGCTTTCTTT CASSEAPIWQGTEAFF
- TRBD1 TRBJ2-1 13 TRBV29-1 TGCAGCGTTGAGGCGGACAGGGACAATGAGCAGTTCTTC CSVEADRDNEQFF
- - TRBJ1-2 15 TRBV5-1 TGCGCCAGCAGCCAGGGAAGTTACAAATTCTATGGCTACACCTTC CASSQGSYKFYGYTF
few - TRBJ1-5 17 TRBV5-4 TGTGCCAGCAGCACGGATCCGGGGGGGAATAGCAATCAGCCCCAGCATTTT CASSTDPGGNSNQPQHF
- TRBD1 TRBJ1-2 14 TRBV10-2 TGCGCCAGCAGTGAAGGACAGGGGGCCGTTGGCTACACCTTC CASSEGQGAVGYTF
once TRBD1 TRBJ1-1 15 TRBV6-5 TGTGCCAGCAGTTACACAGGGGGCGTGAACACTGAAGCTTTCTTT CASSYTGGVNTEAFF
few - TRBJ1-4 14 TRBV25-1 TGTGCCAGCAGTGCTCGGGGAATAGATGAAAAACTGTTTTTT CASSARGIDEKLFF
- TRBD1 TRBJ2-2 15 TRBV2 TGTGCCAGCAGCGCAGGGGGCGGATTCGTTGGGGAGCTGTTTTTT CASSAGGGFVGELFF
- - TRBJ2-6 16 TRBV5-1 TGCGCCAGCAGCTTGGAGGGGTCATCTGGGGCCAACGTCCTGACTTTC CASSLEGSSGANVLTF
once - TRBJ2-5 16 TRBV6-5 TGTGCCAGCAGTTACTCCACCCTTGGGCAGGGGAAGACCCAGTACTTC CASSYSTLGQGKTQYF
- - TRBJ2-2 14 TRBV9 TGTGCCAGTGAAAGGGGCACGTCCCCCGGGGAGCTGTTTTTT CASERGTSPGELFF
- - TRBJ1-1 13 TRBV5-1 TGCGCCAGCAGCCCTAGAGGAGACACTGAAGCTTTCTTT CASSPRGDTEAFF
- - TRBJ2-1 13 TRBV6-5 TGTGCCAGCGGGAGGGGGACCTACAATGAGCAGTTCTTC CASGRGTYNEQFF
- TRBD1 TRBJ2-3 15 TRBV7-8 TGTGCCAGCAGCTTAGGAGACAGGGTTTCAGATACGCAGTATTTT CASSLGDRVSDTQYF
- TRBD1 TRBJ1-2 14 TRBV13 TGTGCCAGCAGCTCACCCTGGGGACAGGATGGCTACACCTTC CASSSPWGQDGYTF
- TRBD1 TRBJ1-6 14 TRBV7-2 TGTGCCAGCAGCACAGACAGGGACTATTCACCCCTCCACTTT CASSTDRDYSPLHF
- - TRBJ2-5 13 TRBV7-9 TGTGCCAGCAGTCGGGACTTCAAAGAGACCCAGTACTTC CASSRDFKETQYF
- - TRBJ1-4 13 TRBV6-5 TGTGCCAGCAGTTCTCGGACTAGGGAAAAACTGTTTTTT CASSSRTREKLFF
few - TRBJ1-1 15 TRBV5-4 TGTGCCAGCAACCTGGGGGTGGGGGAGGACTATGAAGCTTTCTTT CASNLGVGEDYEAFF
- - TRBJ1-2 15 TRBV5-1 TGCGCCAGCAGCTTGGCCGCAGGGGCGACCTATGGCTACACCTTC CASSLAAGATYGYTF
- - TRBJ2-1 15 TRBV7-3 TGTGCCAGCAGCTTAACGACGACAGTCCTCCATGAGCAGTTCTTC CASSLTTTVLHEQFF
few - TRBJ1-5 15 TRBV2 TGTGCCAGCGCCCCTTTCGGGACACTAAATCAGCCCCAGCATTTT CASAPFGTLNQPQHF
- - TRBJ1-5 15 TRBV6-1 TGTGCCAGTACCTACGACACTCTGCTTAATCAGCCCCAGCATTTT CASTYDTLLNQPQHF
- - TRBJ2-3 23 TRBV28 TGTGCCAGCAGATCCAACAGGGTTGGTTCGGCCCATGAATCCGTAACTAGCACAGATACGCAGTATTTT CASRSNRVGSAHESVTSTDTQYF
once TRBD1 TRBJ2-7 15 TRBV19 TGTGCCAGTAGTCAGGGACAGTCGAGCTCCTACGAGCAGTACTTC CASSQGQSSSYEQYF
few - TRBJ1-2 15 TRBV6-5 TGTGCCAGCACCTATAGTGCGTATGGGGCCTATGGCTACACCTTC CASTYSAYGAYGYTF
- - TRBJ2-1 15 TRBV11-3 TGTGCCAGCAGCTTAGACTCGGCTAGCGATGGTGAGCAGTTCTTC CASSLDSASDGEQFF
- - TRBJ1-4 15 TRBV5-1 TGCGCCAGCAGCCCGCTATTTGCAACTAATGAAAAACTGTTTTTT CASSPLFATNEKLFF
- TRBD2 TRBJ2-3 14 TRBV7-3 TGTGCCAGCAGCTGGAGCGGGGGGGCTTATACGCAGTATTTT CASSWSGGAYTQYF
- TRBD1 TRBJ1-2 13 TRBV13 TGTGCCAGCAGACCCGGGACAGAGGACTATTCTACCTTC CASRPGTEDYSTF
- - TRBJ1-5 17 TRBV5-8 TGTGCCAGCAGCTTGTGGGGTGCGGGCCAGGGGAATCAGCCCCAGCATTTT CASSLWGAGQGNQPQHF
few TRBD2 TRBJ2-7 15 TRBV6-5 TGTGCCAGCAGCCCTCTCGGACTAGCGGGAGGCGAGCAGTACTTC CASSPLGLAGGEQYF
- TRBD2 TRBJ2-3 17 TRBV9 TGTGCCAGCAGCTCTCTGGGACTAGCGGAGCCCTCAGATACGCAGTATTTT CASSSLGLAEPSDTQYF
- - TRBJ2-5 13 TRBV30 TGTGCCTGGAGTGTACAGTCGGATCAGACCCAGTACTTC CAWSVQSDQTQYF
- TRBD2 TRBJ2-2 15 TRBV6-1 TGTGCCAGCAGTGAACCGATCGGGAGGACCGGGGAGCTGTTTTTT CASSEPIGRTGELFF
- - TRBJ2-3 15 TRBV27 TGTGCCAGCAGTTCCGGGTGGTTTGGCACAGATACGCAGTATTTT CASSSGWFGTDTQYF